Included here is one T cell receptor beta chain sequence, with context. Its antigen is not known. The record originates from a study of early T cells in non-severe SARS-CoV-2 infection. The wider study: Sequencing used unsorted whole-blood bulk RNA, so chains lack pairing. The study, taken as a whole, reports: VDJdb matching skewed toward anti-spike CD8 responses, missing private and CD4 specificities.

Unique molecular identifiers (one per individual cDNA molecule) were attached. Each CDR3 protein is one row after TCRdb ran MiXCR on the 5' RACE reads. The sample records approximately 70,000 distinct CDR3 sequences, about 13% being singletons. CDR3 size: 14 residues. The germline V gene encodes CDR1 SEHNR and CDR2 FQNEAQ (reference sequence). J lost 4 bases, V lost 7 bases, and 7 bases had no gene match. The rearrangement uses TRBV7-9 and TRBJ1-1; the match to TRBD1 covers 9 bases. The origin of this receptor is an adult who was a healthcare worker with PCR-confirmed SARS-CoV-2 infection or an uninfected control (not recorded which). Source material: whole blood. CDR3 in amino acids: CASNQQGASTEAFF. The CDR3 coding sequence is TGTGCCAGCAACCAACAGGGGGCAAGCACTGAAGCTTTCTTT.